The following is a TCR beta chain sequence with its context. This sample is part of a study of T cell changes during pregnancy in multiple sclerosis. V was pared by 3 bases and J by 4 bases, with 4 bases of the junction left unmatched. Germline CDR1 reads SGHDT; CDR2 reads YYEEEE. There are 14 residues in the CDR3. Method: immunoSEQ multiplex PCR; TCRdb's copy keeps in-frame clones and lacks some. This repertoire shows about 75,000 clones, about nine tenths found once; its top ten account for about 0.45%. This sequence originates from a female donor with multiple sclerosis, enrolled in a pregnancy study. Sequencing was performed on CD4+ T cells from peripheral blood mononuclear cells, taken before pregnancy. This sequence joins TRBV5-6 and TRBJ1-1; 9 bases align to TRBD1. CDR3 region: CASSYRTGVTEAFF. The CDR3 region has the DNA TGTGCCAGCAGCTATAGGACAGGGGTCACTGAAGCTTTCTTT. The full variable domain, rest sourced from reference TRBV5-6 and TRBJ1-1, is DAGVTQSPTHLIKTRGQQVTLRCSPKSGHDTVSWYQQALGQGPQFIFQYYEEEERQRGNFPDRFSGHQFPNYSSELNVNALLLGDSALYLCASSYRTGVTEAFFGQGTRLTVV.